This T cell receptor beta chain was identified in a study of cytomegalovirus exposure and HLA in healthy donors. The primer mix had 60 Vbeta and 13 Jbeta primers. Method: immunoSEQ multiplex PCR; TCRdb's copy keeps in-frame clones and lacks some. This sample carries 90,000 to 130,000 clones, with around 7% going to the ten biggest clones. This CDR3 has 13 amino acids. CDR1 is MDHEN, CDR2 SYDVKM, per germline. V was pared by 3 bases and J by 6 bases, with 8 bases between. This clonotype was obtained from a middle-aged man in good health and CMV-seropositive. Sample: PBMCs. This chain uses TRBV28 with TRBJ2-2, with D maybe TRBD1 (5 bases). CDR3 bases: TGTGCCAGCAGTTTTTCAGGGCCCGGGGAGCTGTTTTTT. Its protein is CASSFSGPGELFF.